In its sample, the clone carrying this T cell receptor (beta chain) was seen a few times. Trimming pared 0 bases from V and 2 bases from J, leaving 9 bases between. The CDR3 runs 16 residues. From germline, CDR1 is SGHRS and CDR2 YFSETQ. Profiling relied on immunoSEQ multiplex PCR, and the TCRdb table lists in-frame clones only, not all of them. The repertoire holds hundreds of thousands of clones, with around 79% as singletons. These data belong to a study of blood T cell repertoires in COVID-19. Study-level information: Sources were T cells, B-cell-depleted T cells, or PBMCs; the material itself was cDNA or gDNA.

V and J are TRBV5-1 and TRBJ2-6; D is possibly TRBD1 (5 bases). Sequences were obtained from peripheral blood. This TCR was recovered from an elderly woman with acute or convalescent COVID-19. The CDR3 is CASSLGGRAGANVLTF. The CDR3 DNA is TGCGCCAGCAGCTTGGGGGGCAGGGCTGGGGCCAACGTCCTGACTTTC.